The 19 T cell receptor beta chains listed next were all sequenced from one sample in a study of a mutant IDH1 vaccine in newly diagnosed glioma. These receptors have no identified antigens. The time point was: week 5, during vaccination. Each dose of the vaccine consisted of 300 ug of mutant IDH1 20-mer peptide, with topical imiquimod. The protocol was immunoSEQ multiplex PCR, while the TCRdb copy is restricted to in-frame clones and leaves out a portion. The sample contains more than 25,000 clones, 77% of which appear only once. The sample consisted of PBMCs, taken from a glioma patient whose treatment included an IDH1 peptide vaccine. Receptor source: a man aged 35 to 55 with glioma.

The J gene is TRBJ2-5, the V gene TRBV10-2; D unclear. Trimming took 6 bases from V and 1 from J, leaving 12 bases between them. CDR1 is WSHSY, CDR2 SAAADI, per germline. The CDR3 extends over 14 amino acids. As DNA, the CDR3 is TGCGCCAGCAGCCCCCGGCGGCGCCAAGAGACCCAGTACTTC. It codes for CASSPRRRQETQYF.

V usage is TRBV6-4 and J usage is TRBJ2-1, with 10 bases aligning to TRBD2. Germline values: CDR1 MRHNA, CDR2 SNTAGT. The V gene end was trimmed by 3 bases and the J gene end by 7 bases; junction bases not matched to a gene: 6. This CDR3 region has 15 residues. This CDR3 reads CASSDKAGGPNEQFF. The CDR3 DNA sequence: TGTGCCAGCAGTGATAAAGCGGGAGGGCCAAATGAGCAGTTCTTC.

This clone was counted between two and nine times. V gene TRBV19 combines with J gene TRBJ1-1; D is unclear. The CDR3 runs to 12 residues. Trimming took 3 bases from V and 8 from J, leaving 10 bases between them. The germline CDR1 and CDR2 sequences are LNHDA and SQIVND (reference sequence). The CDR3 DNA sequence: TGTGCCAGTAGTATCTTCCGGGAGGAAGCTTTCTTT. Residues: CASSIFREEAFF.

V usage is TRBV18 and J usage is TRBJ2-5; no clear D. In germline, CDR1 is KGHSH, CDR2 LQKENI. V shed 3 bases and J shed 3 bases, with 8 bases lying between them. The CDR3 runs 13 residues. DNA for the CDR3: TGTGCCAGCTCACCCACGCGAGAAGAGACCCAGTACTTC. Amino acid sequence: CASSPTREETQYF.

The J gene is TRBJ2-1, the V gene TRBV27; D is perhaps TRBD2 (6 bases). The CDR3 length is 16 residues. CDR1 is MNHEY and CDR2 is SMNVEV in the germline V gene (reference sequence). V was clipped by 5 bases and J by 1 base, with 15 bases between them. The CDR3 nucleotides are TGTGCCAGCAGTCCCCGTGCTAGCGAGTCCTACAATGAGCAGTTCTTC. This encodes CASSPRASESYNEQFF.

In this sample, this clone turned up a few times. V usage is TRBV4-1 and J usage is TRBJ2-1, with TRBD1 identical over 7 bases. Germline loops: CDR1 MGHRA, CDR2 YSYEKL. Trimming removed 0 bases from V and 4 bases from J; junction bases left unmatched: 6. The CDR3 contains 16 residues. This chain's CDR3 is CASSQDRTGEYNEQFF. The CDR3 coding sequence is TGCGCCAGCAGCCAAGATCGGACAGGAGAGTACAATGAGCAGTTCTTC.

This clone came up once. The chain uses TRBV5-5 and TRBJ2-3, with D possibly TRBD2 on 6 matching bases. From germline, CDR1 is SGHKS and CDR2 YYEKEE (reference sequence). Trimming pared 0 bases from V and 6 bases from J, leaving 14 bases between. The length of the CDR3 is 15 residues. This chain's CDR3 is CASSLAGLGADTQYF. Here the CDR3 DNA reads TGTGCCAGCAGCTTGGCGGGACTCGGCGCGGATACGCAGTATTTT.

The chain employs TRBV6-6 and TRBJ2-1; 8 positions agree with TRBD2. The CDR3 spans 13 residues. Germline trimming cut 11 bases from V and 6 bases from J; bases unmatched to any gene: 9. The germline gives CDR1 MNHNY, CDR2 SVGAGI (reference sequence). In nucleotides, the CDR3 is TGTGCCGGAGGGAGCGGGAGTGTCAATGAGCAGTTCTTC. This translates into CAGGSGSVNEQFF.

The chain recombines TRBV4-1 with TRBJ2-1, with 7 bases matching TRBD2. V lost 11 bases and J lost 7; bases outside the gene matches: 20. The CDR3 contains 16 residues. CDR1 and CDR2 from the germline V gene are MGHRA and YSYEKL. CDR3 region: CASGGSGRGLTNEQFF. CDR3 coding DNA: TGCGCCTCCGGAGGTAGCGGGCGGGGACTAACGAATGAGCAGTTCTTC.

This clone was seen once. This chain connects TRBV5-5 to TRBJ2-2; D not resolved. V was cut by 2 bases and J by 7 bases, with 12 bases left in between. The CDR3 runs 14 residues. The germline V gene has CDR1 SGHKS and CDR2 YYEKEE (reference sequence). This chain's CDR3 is CASSFDPYGGELFF. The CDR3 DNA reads TGTGCCAGCAGCTTTGACCCGTATGGCGGGGAGCTGTTTTTT.

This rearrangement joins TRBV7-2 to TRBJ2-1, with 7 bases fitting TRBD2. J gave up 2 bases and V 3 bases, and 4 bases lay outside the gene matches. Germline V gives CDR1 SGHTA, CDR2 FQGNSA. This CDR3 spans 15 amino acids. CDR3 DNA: TGTGCCAGCAGCTTGCAAGCGGGGCCCTACAATGAGCAGTTCTTC. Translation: CASSLQAGPYNEQFF.

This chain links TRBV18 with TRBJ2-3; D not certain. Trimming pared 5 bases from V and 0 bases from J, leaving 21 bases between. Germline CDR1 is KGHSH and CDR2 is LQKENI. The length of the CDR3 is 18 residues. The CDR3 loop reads CASSERSGGITSTDTQYF. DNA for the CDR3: TGTGCCAGCTCAGAAAGGTCGGGCGGAATAACTAGCACAGATACGCAGTATTTT. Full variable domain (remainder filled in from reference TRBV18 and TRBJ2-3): NAGVMQNPRHLVRRRGQEARLRCSPMKGHSHVYWYRQLPEEGLKFMVYLQKENIIDESGMPKERFSAEFPKEGPSILRIQQVVRGDSAAYFCASSERSGGITSTDTQYFGPGTRLTVL.

The CDR3 DNA reads as TGTGCCAGCAAACGATCGGGACAGACTTACGAGCAGTACGTC. Protein sequence: CASKRSGQTYEQYV. J is TRBJ2-7 and V is TRBV6-5; 7 nucleotides line up with TRBD1. V dropped 7 bases and J dropped 4; count of bases not matched to a gene: 10. Per germline, CDR1 MNHEY and CDR2 SVGAGI. The CDR3 has 14 residues.

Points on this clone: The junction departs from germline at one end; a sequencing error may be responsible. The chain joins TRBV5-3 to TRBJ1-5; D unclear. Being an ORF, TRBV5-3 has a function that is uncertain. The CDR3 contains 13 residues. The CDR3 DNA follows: TGTGCCAGCAGCTTGTCCGGCAATCAGCCCCAGCATTTT. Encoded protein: CASSLSGNQPQHF.

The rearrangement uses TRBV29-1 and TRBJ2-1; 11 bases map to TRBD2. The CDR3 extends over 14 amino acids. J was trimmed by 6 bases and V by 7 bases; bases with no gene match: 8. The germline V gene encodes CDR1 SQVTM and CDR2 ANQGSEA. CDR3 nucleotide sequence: TGCAGCGCCTTAGCGGGAGGGCCGATCAATGAGCAGTTCTTC. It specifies CSALAGGPINEQFF.

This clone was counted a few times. Here the CDR3 reads CASSEVGELVLNYGYTF. The CDR3 region has the DNA TGTGCCAGCAGTGAAGTTGGAGAATTGGTACTAAACTATGGCTACACCTTC. The chain is built from TRBV6-1 and TRBJ1-2; no firm D call. CDR3 length: 17 residues. Germline CDR1 reads MNHNS; CDR2 reads SASEGT. Trimming took off 1 base at V and 2 bases at J, with 17 bases between the two ends.

The CDR3 is CSVEIAISYNEQFF. CDR3 nucleotide sequence: TGCAGCGTTGAAATAGCGATCTCCTACAATGAGCAGTTCTTC. The chain carries TRBV29-1 and TRBJ2-1, with D perhaps matching TRBD2 (5 bases). In germline, CDR1 is SQVTM, CDR2 ANQGSEA. The CDR3 covers 14 residues. Trimming removed 2 bases at V and 0 bases at J, with 8 bases between.

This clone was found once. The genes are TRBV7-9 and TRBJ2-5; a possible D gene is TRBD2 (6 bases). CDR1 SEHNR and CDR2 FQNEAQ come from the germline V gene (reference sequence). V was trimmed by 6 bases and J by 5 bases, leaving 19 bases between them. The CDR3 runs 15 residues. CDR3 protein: CASSPPAGMLETQYF. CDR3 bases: TGTGCCAGCAGTCCTCCCGCGGGAATGTTGGAGACCCAGTACTTC.

CDR3 DNA: TGTGCCAGCAGGGAGGGGTTGAACACTGAAGCTTTCTTT. It specifies CASREGLNTEAFF. The chain is built from TRBV25-1 and TRBJ1-1, with D maybe TRBD1 (5 bases). The germline V and J ends were trimmed by 6 bases and 0 bases, with 8 bases remaining between them. The CDR3 has 13 amino acids. The V gene's germline CDR1 is MGHDK and CDR2 SYGVNS. Full variable domain (missing parts from reference TRBV25-1 and TRBJ1-1): EADIYQTPRYLVIGTGKKITLECSQTMGHDKMYWYQQDPGMELHLIHYSYGVNSTEKGDLSSESTVSRIRTEHFPLTLESARPSHTSQYLCASREGLNTEAFFGQGTRLTVV.